This TCR beta chain was captured by sequencing in a study of blood T cell repertoires in COVID-19. Whole-study context: Sites in the United States, Italy and Spain provided acute and convalescent COVID-19 samples.

Data came from immunoSEQ multiplex PCR; TCRdb stores just in-frame clones and leaves some out. The table records 390,000 or so clones, 90% of them present only once. Germline CDR1 MDHEN, CDR2 SYDVKM. V trimming: 3 bases; J trimming: 8 bases; junction bases outside the gene matches: 9. The length of the CDR3 is 14 residues. This chain links TRBV28 with TRBJ1-2; 7 nucleotides match TRBD1. The sequenced sample consisted of peripheral blood. The sequence derives from a man aged 18 to 35 with active or convalescent COVID-19. The CDR3 loop reads CASSFPTGIYGYTF. The CDR3 DNA follows: TGTGCCAGCAGTTTCCCGACAGGGATCTACGGCTACACCTTC.